The rows below give T cell receptor beta chains drawn from one sample of a study of blood T cell repertoires in COVID-19. Sequenced by immunoSEQ multiplex PCR; TCRdb stores in-frame clones only, minus some. The sample lists about 160,000 clones; less than 90% were seen once. Sequencing was done on a sample of PBMCs or T cells enriched from blood (not recorded which). The receptor set was obtained from a woman aged 45-60 years who had recovered from COVID-19. CDR3s include the opening cysteine and the closing phenylalanine or tryptophan. The D gene is left open where the match is weak.

v_gene	d_gene	j_gene	CDR3aa
TRBV3-1/TRBV3-2	.	TRBJ1-6	CASSQELSSNSPLHF
TRBV18	.	TRBJ2-2	CASSPGQTISGELFF
TRBV28	TRBD1	TRBJ1-2	CASSTQGINYGYTF
TRBV2	TRBD1	TRBJ1-2	CASSVEGQRTYGYTF
TRBV18	TRBD1	TRBJ1-3	CASSPGQGTSGNTIYF
TRBV4-2	.	TRBJ2-5	CASSQEAQTGRAAQYF
TRBV19	.	TRBJ1-2	CASRTTGTLGGYTF
TRBV2	.	TRBJ2-7	CASSPTYEQYF
TRBV24-1	TRBD2	TRBJ2-2	CATSDPREANTGELFF
TRBV5-4	.	TRBJ1-4	CASSLRLGQSNEKLFF
TRBV27	.	TRBJ2-7	CASSFLLATPYEQYF
TRBV25-1	.	TRBJ2-5	CASGYLGNPGGETQYF
TRBV27	TRBD2	TRBJ2-5	CASSPPGLGQETQYF
TRBV7-6	.	TRBJ1-5	CASSLGHSNQPQHF
TRBV4-1	TRBD1	TRBJ2-5	CASSPSGTVSETQYF
TRBV21-1	.	TRBJ1-2	CASSKVQQGAYGYTF
TRBV6-2/TRBV6-3	.	TRBJ1-4	CASSYSILPGLREKLFF
TRBV10-3	.	TRBJ1-6	CAIGRDNSPLHF
TRBV28	.	TRBJ2-6	CASSPGHYSGANVLTF
TRBV29-1	.	TRBJ1-1	CSVVPGSEAFF
TRBV6-1	.	TRBJ1-5	CASSEPGYQPQHF
TRBV12-3/TRBV12-4	.	TRBJ2-7	CASSFGRSYEQYF
TRBV7-9	TRBD2	TRBJ2-3	CASSFIAGVTDTQYF
TRBV7-2	.	TRBJ1-2	CASSPRQGADGYTF
TRBV7-2	.	TRBJ2-3	CASSPRVGGRPDTQYF
TRBV9	TRBD1	TRBJ1-1	CASSVGGQGRTEAFF
TRBV27	TRBD1	TRBJ2-2	CASSWDRRHTGELFF
TRBV7-2	TRBD1	TRBJ1-2	CASSPDRGYNYGYTF
TRBV10-3	.	TRBJ2-2	CAISESSTGELFF
TRBV24-1	TRBD2	TRBJ2-3	CATSDHKTGLGSDTQYF
TRBV7-3	.	TRBJ1-1	CASSFWQGDTEAFF
TRBV11-2	TRBD1	TRBJ2-5	CASSTSGGRETQYF
TRBV25-1	TRBD1	TRBJ2-4	CASSEWGQGAYIQYF
TRBV7-8	.	TRBJ1-2	CASTGGILRGYGYTF
TRBV7-2	.	TRBJ2-7	CASSLEMSSYEQYF
TRBV7-2	.	TRBJ1-2	CASNLRPGGGGYTF
TRBV19	TRBD2	TRBJ2-1	CASSFRLASTYNEQFF
TRBV18	.	TRBJ2-7	CASSPGPRSEQYF
TRBV29-1	.	TRBJ1-2	CSVDIGGSSMNYGYTF
TRBV7-2	.	TRBJ1-6	CASSLGWQTGSPLHF